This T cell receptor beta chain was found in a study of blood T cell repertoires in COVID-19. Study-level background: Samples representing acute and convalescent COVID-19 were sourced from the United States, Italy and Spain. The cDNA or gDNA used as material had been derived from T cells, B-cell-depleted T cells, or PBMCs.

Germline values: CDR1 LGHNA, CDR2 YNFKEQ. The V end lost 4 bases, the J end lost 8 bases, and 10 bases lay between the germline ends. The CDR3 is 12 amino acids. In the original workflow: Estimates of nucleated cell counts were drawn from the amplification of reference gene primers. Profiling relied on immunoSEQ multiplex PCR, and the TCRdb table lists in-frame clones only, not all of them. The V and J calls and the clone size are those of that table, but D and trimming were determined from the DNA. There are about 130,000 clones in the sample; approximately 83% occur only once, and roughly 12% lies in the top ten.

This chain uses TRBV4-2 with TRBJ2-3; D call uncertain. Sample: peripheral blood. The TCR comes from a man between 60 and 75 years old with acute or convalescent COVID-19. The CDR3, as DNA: TGTGCCAGCAGCCTAACCCCGGGTACGCAGTATTTT. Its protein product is CASSLTPGTQYF.